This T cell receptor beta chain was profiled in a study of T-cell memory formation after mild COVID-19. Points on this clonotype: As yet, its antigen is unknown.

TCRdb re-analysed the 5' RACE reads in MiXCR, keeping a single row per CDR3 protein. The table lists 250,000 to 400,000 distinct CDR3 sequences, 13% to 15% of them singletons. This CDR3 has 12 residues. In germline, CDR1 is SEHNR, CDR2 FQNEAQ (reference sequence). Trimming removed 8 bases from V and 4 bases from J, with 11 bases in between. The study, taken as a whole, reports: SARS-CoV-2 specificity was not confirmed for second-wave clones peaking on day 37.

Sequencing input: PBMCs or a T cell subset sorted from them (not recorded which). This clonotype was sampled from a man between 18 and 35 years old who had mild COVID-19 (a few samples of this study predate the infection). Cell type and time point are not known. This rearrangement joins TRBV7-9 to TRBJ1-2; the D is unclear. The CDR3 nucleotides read TGTGCCAGCGTGGGCAGGTTCTATGGCTACACCTTC. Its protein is CASVGRFYGYTF.